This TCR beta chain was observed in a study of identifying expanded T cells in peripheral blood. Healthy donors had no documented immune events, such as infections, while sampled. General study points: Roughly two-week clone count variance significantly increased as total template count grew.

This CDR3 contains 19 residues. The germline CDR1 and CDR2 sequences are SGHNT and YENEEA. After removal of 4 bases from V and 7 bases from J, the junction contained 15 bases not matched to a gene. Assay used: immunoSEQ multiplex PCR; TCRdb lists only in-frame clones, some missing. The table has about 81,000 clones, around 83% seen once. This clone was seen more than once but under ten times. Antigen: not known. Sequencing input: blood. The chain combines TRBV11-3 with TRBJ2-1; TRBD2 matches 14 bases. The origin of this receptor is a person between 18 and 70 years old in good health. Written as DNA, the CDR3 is TGTGCCAGCAGCTCGAGAACAGGACTAGCGGGAGGCCGGGATAATGAGCAGTTCTTC. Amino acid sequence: CASSSRTGLAGGRDNEQFF.